A selection of T cell receptor beta chains follows, all from one sample in a study of PD-L1 blockade in urothelial cancer. The protocol was immunoSEQ multiplex PCR, while the TCRdb copy is restricted to in-frame clones and leaves out a portion. This repertoire shows roughly 51,000 clones, over 75% found once; its top ten account for about 2%. The specimen comprised PBMCs, sampled around atezolizumab (anti-PD-L1) treatment. The receptors come from a man in his forties or fifties with urothelial cancer. Both conserved end residues are trimmed from each CDR3. Expanded clones get a size class; other rows say once, few or many, or leave the size out.

TRBV27 | - | ASSSGTSGRSSYEQY
TRBV2 | - | ASSENGPQH
TRBV7-9 | - | ASSLEGEAGELF
TRBV18 | once | ASSPRDREGNTIY
TRBV19 | - | ASNTLGAPYNEQF
TRBV2 | - | ASKTGTGTDTQY
TRBV27 | - | ASSSDRDRSAYEQY
TRBV10-1 | once | ASKGSQGTDTQY
TRBV6-5 | - | ASSYGDRGYTDTQY
TRBV2 | - | ASEFAGGPTGELF
TRBV27 | - | ASSLGQNTEAF